This T cell receptor (beta chain) was obtained from a study of OX40 agonist ivuxolimab in advanced cancers. From germline, CDR1 is MNHEY and CDR2 SMNVEV (reference sequence). The CDR3 loop spans 16 amino acids. The V segment lost 4 bases and the J segment 0 bases; nucleotides outside the gene matches: 3. Libraries were prepared by immunoSEQ multiplex PCR; TCRdb keeps only in-frame clonotypes and omits some of them. Among 90,000 to 150,000 clones listed, 75% to 90% were seen once. Sequenced here: CD4+ or CD8+ T cells sorted from blood, sampled in a trial of the OX40 agonist ivuxolimab. This TCR came from an adult with an advanced solid tumor such as melanoma, head and neck, liver or kidney cancer. The J gene is TRBJ2-3, the V gene TRBV27; TRBD2 aligns across 11 bases. Here the CDR3 DNA reads TGTGCCAGCAGTTCCCGACTAGCGGGGAGCACAGATACGCAGTATTTT. Translated, it gives CASSSRLAGSTDTQYF.